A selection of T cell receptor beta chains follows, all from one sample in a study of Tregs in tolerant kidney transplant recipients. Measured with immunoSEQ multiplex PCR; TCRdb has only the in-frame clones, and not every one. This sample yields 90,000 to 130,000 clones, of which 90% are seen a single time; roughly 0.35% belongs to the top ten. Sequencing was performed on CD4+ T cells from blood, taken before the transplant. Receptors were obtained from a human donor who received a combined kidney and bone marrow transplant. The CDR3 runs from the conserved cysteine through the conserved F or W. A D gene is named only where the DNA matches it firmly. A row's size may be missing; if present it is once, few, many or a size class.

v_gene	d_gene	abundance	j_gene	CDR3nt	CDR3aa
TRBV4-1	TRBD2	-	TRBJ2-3	TGCGCCAGCAGCCAGTTAGCGGGGGGCTGGGATACGCAGTATTTT	CASSQLAGGWDTQYF
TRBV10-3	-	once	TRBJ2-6	TGTGCCATCAGTGAGCAAAGCGCTGGGGCCAACGTCCTGACTTTC	CAISEQSAGANVLTF
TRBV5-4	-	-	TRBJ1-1	TGTGCCAGCAGCTTGTACAGGGACACTGAAGCTTTCTTT	CASSLYRDTEAFF
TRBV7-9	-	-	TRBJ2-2	TGTGCCAGCAGCGAGGGACACGGGAAGAACACCGGGGAGCTGTTTTTT	CASSEGHGKNTGELFF
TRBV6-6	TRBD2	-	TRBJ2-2	TGTGCCAGCAGTTACGGGACTAGCGCCACCGGGGAGCTGTTTTTT	CASSYGTSATGELFF
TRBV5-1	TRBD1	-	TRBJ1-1	TGCGCCAGCAGCTCTTCCGGGACAGGGGTGACAGAAGCTTTCTTT	CASSSSGTGVTEAFF
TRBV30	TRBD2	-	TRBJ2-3	TGTGCCTTTGACTCGGGACTAGCGGGTTGGGCAGATACGCAGTATTTT	CAFDSGLAGWADTQYF
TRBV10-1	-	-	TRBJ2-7	TGCGCCAGCAGTGATGGCCACCTCGTCGACGAGCAGTACTTC	CASSDGHLVDEQYF
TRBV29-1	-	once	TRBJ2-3	TGCAGCGTTCAGACCACAGGGTGGGCAGATACGCAGTATTTT	CSVQTTGWADTQYF
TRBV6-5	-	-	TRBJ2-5	TGTGCCAGCAGTTACTCGCTAGAGCAAGAGACCCAGTACTTC	CASSYSLEQETQYF
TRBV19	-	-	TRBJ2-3	TGTGCCAGTAGTATAGCGGGGGACACAGATACGCAGTATTTT	CASSIAGDTDTQYF
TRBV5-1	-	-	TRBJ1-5	TGCGCCAGCAGCGTGCGGGGGAATCAGCCCCAGCATTTT	CASSVRGNQPQHF
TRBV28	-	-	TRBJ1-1	TGTGCCAGCAGTCCGAGTCAAATCGGGGTAGTCACTGAAGCTTTCTTT	CASSPSQIGVVTEAFF
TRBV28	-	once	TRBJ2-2	TGTGCCAGCAGTTTATTCGGGAACACCGGGGAGCTGTTTTTT	CASSLFGNTGELFF
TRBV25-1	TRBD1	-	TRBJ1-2	TGTGCCAGCAGTGAAGGACAGGCGGGGAACTATGGCTACACCTTC	CASSEGQAGNYGYTF
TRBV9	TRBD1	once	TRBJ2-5	TGTGCCAGCAGCGTAACAGGGGCCGCAATCGGAGAGACCCAGTACTTC	CASSVTGAAIGETQYF
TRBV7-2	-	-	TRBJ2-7	TGTGCCAGCAGCTTTCTACCGCCTCTAGCGACCGCCTCCTACGAGCAGTACTTC	CASSFLPPLATASYEQYF
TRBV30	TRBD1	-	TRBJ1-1	TGTGCCTGGATCCCAGGGGGGTCCGGCACTGAAGCTTTCTTT	CAWIPGGSGTEAFF
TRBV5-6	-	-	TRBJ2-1	TGTGCCAGCAGCTTGTACCAGAGGAAGGTGGGTGAGCAGTTCTTC	CASSLYQRKVGEQFF
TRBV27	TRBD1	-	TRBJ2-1	TGTGCCAGCAGTCTCTACCGGGACAGGGGATTGAATGAGCAGTTCTTC	CASSLYRDRGLNEQFF
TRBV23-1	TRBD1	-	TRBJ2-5	TGCGCCAGCAGTCAATCGGGGCAGGGGGCGGCAGAGACCCAGTACTTC	CASSQSGQGAAETQYF
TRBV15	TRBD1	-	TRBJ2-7	TGTGCCACCAGCAGAGACCCGACAGGGGCCTACGAGCAGTACTTC	CATSRDPTGAYEQYF
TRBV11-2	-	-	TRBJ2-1	TGTGCCAGCAGCTTAGAAAAGCTTTACCCGTTCTTC	CASSLEKLYPFF
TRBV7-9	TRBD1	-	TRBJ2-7	TGTGCCAGCAGCCGGGACAGGGTCTACGAGCAGTACTTC	CASSRDRVYEQYF
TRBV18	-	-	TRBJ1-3	TGTGCCAGCTCACCCTCCGTCTCTGGAAACACCATATATTTT	CASSPSVSGNTIYF
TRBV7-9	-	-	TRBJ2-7	TGTGCCAGCAGCTTAGACAGGGGAGGCGACGAGCAGTACTTC	CASSLDRGGDEQYF
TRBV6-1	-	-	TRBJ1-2	TGTGCCAGCAGTGAGTTGGGCAGAATGGATGGCTACACCTTC	CASSELGRMDGYTF
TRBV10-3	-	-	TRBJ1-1	TGTGCCATCAGTGAGTCGAGTCGCGAAGCGGGGGCTTTCTTT	CAISESSREAGAFF
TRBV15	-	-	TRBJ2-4	TGTGCCACCAGCAGAGATATAAGGGGGTCAAACATTCAGTACTTC	CATSRDIRGSNIQYF
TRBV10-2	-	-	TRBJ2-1	TGCGCCAGCAGTGGACGGGGCAATGAGCAGTTCTTC	CASSGRGNEQFF
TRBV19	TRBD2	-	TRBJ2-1	TGTGCCAGTAGTCCTGAAGCGGGGATCACCTACAATGAGCAGTTCTTC	CASSPEAGITYNEQFF
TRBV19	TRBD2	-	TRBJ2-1	TGTGCCAGTATGGGACTAGCGGCCTACAATGAGCAGTTCTTC	CASMGLAAYNEQFF
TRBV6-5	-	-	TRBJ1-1	TGTGCCAGCAGTCCTCTGGCCGCGGGCACTGAAGCTTTCTTT	CASSPLAAGTEAFF
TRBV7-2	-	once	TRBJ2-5	TGTGCCAGCAGCTTGTCACTAGTTCAAGAGACCCAGTACTTC	CASSLSLVQETQYF
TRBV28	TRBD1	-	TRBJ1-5	TGTGCCAGCAGTCCCGGACAGGGCAATCAGCCCCAGCATTTT	CASSPGQGNQPQHF
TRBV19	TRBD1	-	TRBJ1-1	TGTGCCAGTCTACTAACCTCCGGGACAGGGTACACTGAAGCTTTCTTT	CASLLTSGTGYTEAFF
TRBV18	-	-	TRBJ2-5	TGTGCCAGCTCACTCCCTAGCGCTTTGACAGAGACCCAGTACTTC	CASSLPSALTETQYF
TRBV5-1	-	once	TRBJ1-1	TGCGCCAGCAGCTTGGTCGTAGGGGTGAACACTGAAGCTTTCTTT	CASSLVVGVNTEAFF
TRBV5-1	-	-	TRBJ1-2	TGCGCCAGCAGAGTAACAGCTAACTATGGCTACACCTTC	CASRVTANYGYTF
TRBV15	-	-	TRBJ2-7	TGTGCCACCAGCATAACCCAGGGGAGCGAGCAGTACTTC	CATSITQGSEQYF
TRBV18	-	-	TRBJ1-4	TGTGCCAGCTCACCATCATCAGTTCTTAATGAAAAACTGTTTTTT	CASSPSSVLNEKLFF
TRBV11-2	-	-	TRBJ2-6	TGTGCCAGTTACCGAGGCCCGACAGGCCCTGGGGCCAACGTCCTGACTTTC	CASYRGPTGPGANVLTF
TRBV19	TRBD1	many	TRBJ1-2	TGTGCCAGTAGTATGGGGACAGGGGTCGGCTACACCTTC	CASSMGTGVGYTF
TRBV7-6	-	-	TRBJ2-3	TGTGCCAGCAGCTTCGTGAGGGCAGATACGCAGTATTTT	CASSFVRADTQYF
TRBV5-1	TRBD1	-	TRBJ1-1	TGCGCCAGCAGCTTCGGACAGGCGAACACTGAAGCTTTCTTT	CASSFGQANTEAFF
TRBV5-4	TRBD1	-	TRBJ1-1	TGTGCCAGCAGCCTAACAGGGGGCACTGAAGCTTTCTTT	CASSLTGGTEAFF
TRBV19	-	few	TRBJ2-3	TGTGCCAGTAGTACTCCGGGACTCCCCTATTTT	CASSTPGLPYF
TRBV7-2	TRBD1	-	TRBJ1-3	TGTGCCAGCAGTCGAACAGGGGGCTTATCTGGAAACACCATATATTTT	CASSRTGGLSGNTIYF
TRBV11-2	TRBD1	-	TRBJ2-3	TGTGCCAGCAGCTCGGGGTGGACAGGGGGCACAGATACGCAGTATTTT	CASSSGWTGGTDTQYF
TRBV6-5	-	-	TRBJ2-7	TGTGCCAGCAGTTACTCGATAGGGACTGCTTCTTACGAGCAGTACTTC	CASSYSIGTASYEQYF
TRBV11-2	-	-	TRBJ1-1	TGTGCCAGCAGCTTTCACCGCGGTGGGGCTTTCTTT	CASSFHRGGAFF
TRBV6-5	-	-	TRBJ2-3	TGTGCCAGCAGTTACGGGACACCTACGGGGGATACGCAGTATTTT	CASSYGTPTGDTQYF